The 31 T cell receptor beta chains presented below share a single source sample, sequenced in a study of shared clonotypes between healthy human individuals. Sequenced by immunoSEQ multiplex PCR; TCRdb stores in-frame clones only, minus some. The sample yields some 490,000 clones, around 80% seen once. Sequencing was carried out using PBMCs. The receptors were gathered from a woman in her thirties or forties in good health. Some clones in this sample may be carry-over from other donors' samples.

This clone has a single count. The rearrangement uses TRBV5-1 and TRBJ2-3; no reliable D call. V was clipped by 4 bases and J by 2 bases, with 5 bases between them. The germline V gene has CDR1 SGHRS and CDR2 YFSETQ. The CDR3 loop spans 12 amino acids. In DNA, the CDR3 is TGCGCCAGCAGCCGGACCACAGATACGCAGTATTTT. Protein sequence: CASSRTTDTQYF.

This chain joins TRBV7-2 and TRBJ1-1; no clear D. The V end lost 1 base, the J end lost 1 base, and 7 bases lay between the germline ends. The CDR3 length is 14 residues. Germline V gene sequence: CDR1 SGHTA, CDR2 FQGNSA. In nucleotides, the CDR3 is TGTGCCAGCAGCTTAGGGACGGAGAACACTGAAGCTTTCTTT. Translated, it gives CASSLGTENTEAFF.

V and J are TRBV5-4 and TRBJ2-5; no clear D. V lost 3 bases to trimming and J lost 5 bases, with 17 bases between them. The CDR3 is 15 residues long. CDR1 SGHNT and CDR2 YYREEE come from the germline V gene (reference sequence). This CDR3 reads CASSSPTGTAETQYF. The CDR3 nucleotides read TGTGCCAGCAGCTCACCGACTGGAACCGCTGAGACCCAGTACTTC.

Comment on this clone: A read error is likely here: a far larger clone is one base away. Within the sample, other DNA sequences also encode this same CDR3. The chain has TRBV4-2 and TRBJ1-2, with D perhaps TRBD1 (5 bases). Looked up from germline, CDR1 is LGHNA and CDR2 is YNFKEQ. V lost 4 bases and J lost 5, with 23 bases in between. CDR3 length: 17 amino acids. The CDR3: CASSPGSGREYGYGYTF. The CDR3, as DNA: TGTGCCAGCAGCCCAGGGTCGGGCAGGGAGTACGGATATGGCTACACCTTC.

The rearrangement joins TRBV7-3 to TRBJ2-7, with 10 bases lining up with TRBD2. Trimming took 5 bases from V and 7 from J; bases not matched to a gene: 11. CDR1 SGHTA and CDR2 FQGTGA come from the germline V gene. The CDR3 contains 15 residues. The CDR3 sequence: CASSARTSGIGEQYF. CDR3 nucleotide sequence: TGTGCCAGCAGCGCCCGGACTAGCGGAATTGGTGAGCAGTACTTC.

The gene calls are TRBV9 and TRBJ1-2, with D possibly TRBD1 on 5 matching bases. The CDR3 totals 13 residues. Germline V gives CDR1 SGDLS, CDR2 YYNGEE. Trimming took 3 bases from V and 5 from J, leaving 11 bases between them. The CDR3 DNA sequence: TGTGCCAGCAGCGCTGGGGGGGGATATGGCTACACCTTC. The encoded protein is CASSAGGGYGYTF.

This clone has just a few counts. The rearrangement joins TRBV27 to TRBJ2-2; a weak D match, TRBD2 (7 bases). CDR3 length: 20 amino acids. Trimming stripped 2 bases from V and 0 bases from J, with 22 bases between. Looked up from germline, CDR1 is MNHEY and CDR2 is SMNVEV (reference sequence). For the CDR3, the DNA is TGTGCCAGCAGTTTAAGGGGGACTATCATATCCGACACGAACACCGGGGAGCTGTTTTTT. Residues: CASSLRGTIISDTNTGELFF.

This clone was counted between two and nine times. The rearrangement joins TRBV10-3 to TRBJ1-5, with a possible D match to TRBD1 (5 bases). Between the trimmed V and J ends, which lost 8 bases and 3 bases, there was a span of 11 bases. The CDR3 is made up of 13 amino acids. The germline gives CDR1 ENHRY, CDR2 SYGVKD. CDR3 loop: CAIVGEANQPQHF. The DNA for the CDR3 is TGTGCCATCGTAGGGGAGGCCAATCAGCCCCAGCATTTT.

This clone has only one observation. In DNA, the CDR3 is TGTGCCAGTAACCCTCGGGGGCAGGTACACAATGAGCAGTTCTTC. This sequence encodes CASNPRGQVHNEQFF. The J gene is TRBJ2-1, the V gene TRBV19; D may match TRBD1 or TRBD2 (6 bases each). Germline loops: CDR1 LNHDA, CDR2 SQIVND (reference sequence). The CDR3 loop spans 15 amino acids. Trimming pared 7 bases from V and 5 bases from J, leaving 18 bases between.

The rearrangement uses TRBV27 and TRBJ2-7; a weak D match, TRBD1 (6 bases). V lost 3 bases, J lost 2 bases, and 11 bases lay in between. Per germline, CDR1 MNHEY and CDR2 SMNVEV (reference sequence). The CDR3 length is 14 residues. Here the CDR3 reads CASSFPDRTYEQYF. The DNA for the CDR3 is TGTGCCAGCAGTTTCCCCGACAGGACCTACGAGCAGTACTTC.

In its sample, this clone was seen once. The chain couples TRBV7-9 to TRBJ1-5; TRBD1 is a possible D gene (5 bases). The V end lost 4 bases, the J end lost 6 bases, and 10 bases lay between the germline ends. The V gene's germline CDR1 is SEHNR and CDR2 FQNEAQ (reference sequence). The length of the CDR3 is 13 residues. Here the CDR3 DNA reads TGTGCCAGCAGCTCGACCGGGGGTCAGCCCCAGCATTTT. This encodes CASSSTGGQPQHF.

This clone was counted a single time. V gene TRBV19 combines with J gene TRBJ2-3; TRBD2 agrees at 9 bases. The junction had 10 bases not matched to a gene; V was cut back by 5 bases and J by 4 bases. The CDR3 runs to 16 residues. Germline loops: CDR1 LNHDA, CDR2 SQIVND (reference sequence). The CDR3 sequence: CASSFSGRGSADTQYF. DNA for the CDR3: TGTGCCAGTAGTTTTAGCGGGAGAGGATCCGCAGATACGCAGTATTTT.

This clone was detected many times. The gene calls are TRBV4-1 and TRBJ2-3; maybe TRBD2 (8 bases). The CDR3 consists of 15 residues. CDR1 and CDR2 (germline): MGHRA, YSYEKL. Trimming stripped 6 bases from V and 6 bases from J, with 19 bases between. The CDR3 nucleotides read TGCGCCAGCAGACCCGGACTAGCAGGGGGGGATACGCAGTATTTT. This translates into CASRPGLAGGDTQYF.

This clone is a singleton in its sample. CDR3 residues: CASSFRGQLGVRFFNQPQHF. The CDR3 DNA reads as TGTGCCAGCAGTTTTAGGGGGCAATTAGGGGTCAGGTTTTTCAATCAGCCCCAGCATTTT. V gene TRBV6-7 combines with J gene TRBJ1-5; 7 nucleotides align to TRBD1. TRBV6-7 is annotated as an ORF whose role is uncertain. This CDR3 region has 20 residues. J lost 3 bases, V lost 4 bases, and 21 bases had no gene match.

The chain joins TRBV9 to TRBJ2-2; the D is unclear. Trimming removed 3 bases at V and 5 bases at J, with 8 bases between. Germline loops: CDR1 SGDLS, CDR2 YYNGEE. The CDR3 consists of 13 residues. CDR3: CASSAWVTGELFF. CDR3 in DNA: TGTGCCAGCAGCGCCTGGGTAACCGGGGAGCTGTTTTTT.

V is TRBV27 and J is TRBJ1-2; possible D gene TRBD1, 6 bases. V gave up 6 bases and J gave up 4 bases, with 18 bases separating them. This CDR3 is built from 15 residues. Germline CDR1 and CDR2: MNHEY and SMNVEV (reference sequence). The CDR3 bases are TGTGCCAGCAGCCCCTCCCCGGACAGCCTCTATGGCTACACCTTC. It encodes CASSPSPDSLYGYTF.

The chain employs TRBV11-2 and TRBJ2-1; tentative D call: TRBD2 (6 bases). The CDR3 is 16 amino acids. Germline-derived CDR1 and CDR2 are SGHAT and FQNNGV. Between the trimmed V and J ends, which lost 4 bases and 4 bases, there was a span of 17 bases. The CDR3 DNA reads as TGTGCCAGCAGCTCTCTGACTAGATCTCGGTACAATGAGCAGTTCTTC. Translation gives CASSSLTRSRYNEQFF.

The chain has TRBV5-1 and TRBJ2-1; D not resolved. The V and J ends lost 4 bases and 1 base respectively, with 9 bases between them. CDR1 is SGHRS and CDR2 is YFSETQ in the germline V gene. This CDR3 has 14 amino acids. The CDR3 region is CASSMAYSYNEQFF. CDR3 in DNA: TGCGCCAGCAGCATGGCGTATTCCTACAATGAGCAGTTCTTC.

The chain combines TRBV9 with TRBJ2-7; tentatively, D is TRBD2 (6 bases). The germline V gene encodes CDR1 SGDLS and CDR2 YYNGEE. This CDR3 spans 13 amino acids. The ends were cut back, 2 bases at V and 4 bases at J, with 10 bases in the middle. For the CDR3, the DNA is TGTGCCAGCAGCGTTACTAGCAGTTACGAGCAGTACTTC. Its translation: CASSVTSSYEQYF.

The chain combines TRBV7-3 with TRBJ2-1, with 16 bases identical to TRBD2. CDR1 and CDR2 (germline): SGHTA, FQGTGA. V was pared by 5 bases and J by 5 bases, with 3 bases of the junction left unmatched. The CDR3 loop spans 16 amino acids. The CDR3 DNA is TGTGCCAGCAGCCAGGGACTAGCGGGAGGGGACAATGAGCAGTTCTTC. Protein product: CASSQGLAGGDNEQFF.

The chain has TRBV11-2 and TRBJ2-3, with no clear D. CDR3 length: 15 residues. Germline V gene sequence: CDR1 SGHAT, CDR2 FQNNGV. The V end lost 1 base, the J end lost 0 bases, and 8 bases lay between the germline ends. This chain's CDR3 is CASSLVLSSTDTQYF. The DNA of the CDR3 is TGTGCCAGCAGCTTAGTCCTGAGTAGCACAGATACGCAGTATTTT.

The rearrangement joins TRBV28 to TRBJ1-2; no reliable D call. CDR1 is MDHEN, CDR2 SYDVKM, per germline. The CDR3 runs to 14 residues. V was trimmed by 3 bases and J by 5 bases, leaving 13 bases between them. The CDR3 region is CASSLFPGEYGYTF. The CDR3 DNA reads TGTGCCAGCAGTTTGTTTCCTGGTGAATATGGCTACACCTTC.

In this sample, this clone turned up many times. DNA for the CDR3: TGCGCCAGCAGCCAAGAAGGGGCTAGCGGGGCGGATACGCAGTATTTT. This translates into CASSQEGASGADTQYF. The chain combines TRBV4-3 with TRBJ2-3, with 9 bases identical to TRBD2. The ends lost 0 bases at V and 6 bases at J; junction bases unmatched: 7. Germline lookup yields CDR1 LGHNA and CDR2 YSLEER. The CDR3 is 16 amino acids.

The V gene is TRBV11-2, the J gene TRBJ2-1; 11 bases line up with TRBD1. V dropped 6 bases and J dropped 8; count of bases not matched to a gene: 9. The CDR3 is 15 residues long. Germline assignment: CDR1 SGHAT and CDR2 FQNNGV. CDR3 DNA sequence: TGTGCCAGCAGGGCCGGGACAGGGGGTTCATATGAGCAGTTCTTC. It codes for CASRAGTGGSYEQFF.

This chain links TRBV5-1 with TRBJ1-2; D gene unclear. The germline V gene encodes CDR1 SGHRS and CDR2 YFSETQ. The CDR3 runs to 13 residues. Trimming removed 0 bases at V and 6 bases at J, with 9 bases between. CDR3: CASSLAEADGYTF. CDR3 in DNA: TGCGCCAGCAGCTTGGCCGAAGCAGATGGCTACACCTTC.

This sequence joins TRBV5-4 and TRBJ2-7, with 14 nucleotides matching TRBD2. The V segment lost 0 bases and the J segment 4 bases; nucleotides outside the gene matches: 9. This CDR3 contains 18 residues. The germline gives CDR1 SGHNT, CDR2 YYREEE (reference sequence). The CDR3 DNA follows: TGTGCCAGCAGCTTGGGACTAGCGGGAGGGAAGACCAGATACGAGCAGTACTTC. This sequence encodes CASSLGLAGGKTRYEQYF.

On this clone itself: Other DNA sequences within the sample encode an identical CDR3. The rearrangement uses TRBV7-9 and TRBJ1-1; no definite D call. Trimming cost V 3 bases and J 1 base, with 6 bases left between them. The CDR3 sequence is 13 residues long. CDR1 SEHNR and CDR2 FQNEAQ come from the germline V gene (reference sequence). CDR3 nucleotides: TGTGCCAGCAGCTTGTCAGAGAACACTGAAGCTTTCTTT. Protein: CASSLSENTEAFF.

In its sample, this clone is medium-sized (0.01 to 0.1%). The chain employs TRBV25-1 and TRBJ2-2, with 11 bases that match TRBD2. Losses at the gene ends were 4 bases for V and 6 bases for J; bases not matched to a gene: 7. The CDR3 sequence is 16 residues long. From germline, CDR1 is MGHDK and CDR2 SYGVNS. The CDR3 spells CASSGRLAGYAGELFF. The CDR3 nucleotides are TGTGCCAGCAGTGGTCGACTAGCGGGATATGCCGGGGAGCTGTTTTTT.

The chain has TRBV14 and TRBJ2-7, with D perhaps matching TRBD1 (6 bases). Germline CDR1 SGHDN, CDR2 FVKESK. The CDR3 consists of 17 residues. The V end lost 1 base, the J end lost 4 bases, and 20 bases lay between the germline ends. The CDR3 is CASSQAYRGSTKYEQYF. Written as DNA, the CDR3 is TGTGCCAGCAGCCAAGCCTATAGGGGGTCCACTAAGTACGAGCAGTACTTC.

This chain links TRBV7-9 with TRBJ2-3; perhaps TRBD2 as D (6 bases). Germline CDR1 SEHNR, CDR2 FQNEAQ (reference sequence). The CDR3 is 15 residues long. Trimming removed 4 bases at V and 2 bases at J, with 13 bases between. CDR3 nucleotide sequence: TGTGCCAGCAGCTCCCTCCAGCGGGTCACAGATACGCAGTATTTT. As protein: CASSSLQRVTDTQYF.

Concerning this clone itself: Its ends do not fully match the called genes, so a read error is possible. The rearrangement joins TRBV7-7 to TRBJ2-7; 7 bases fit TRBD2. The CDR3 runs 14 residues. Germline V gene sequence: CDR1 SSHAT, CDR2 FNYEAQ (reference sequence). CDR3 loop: CASSLPSGAYEQYF. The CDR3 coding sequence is TGTGCTAGCAGCTTACCTAGCGGTGCCTACGAGCAGTACTTC.